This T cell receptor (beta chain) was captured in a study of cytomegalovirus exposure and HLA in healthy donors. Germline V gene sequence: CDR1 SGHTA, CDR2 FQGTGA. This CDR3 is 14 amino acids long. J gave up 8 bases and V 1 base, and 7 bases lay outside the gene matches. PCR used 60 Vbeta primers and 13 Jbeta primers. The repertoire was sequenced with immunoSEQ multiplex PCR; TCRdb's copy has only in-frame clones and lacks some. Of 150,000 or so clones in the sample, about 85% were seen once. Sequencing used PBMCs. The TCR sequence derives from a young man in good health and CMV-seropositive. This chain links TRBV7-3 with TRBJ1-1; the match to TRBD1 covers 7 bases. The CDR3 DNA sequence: TGTGCCAGCAGCTTAAATGAGGGGGCCGGCGAAGCTTTCTTT. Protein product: CASSLNEGAGEAFF.